This entry lists 31 T cell receptor beta chains sequenced from one sample in a study of cytomegalovirus exposure and HLA in healthy donors. PCR primers comprised 60 Vbeta and 13 Jbeta primers. The method was immunoSEQ multiplex PCR; TCRdb's version includes in-frame clones alone and lacks a portion of them. The repertoire table contains tens of thousands of clones. Sequenced: PBMCs. These receptors all stem from a middle-aged woman in good health and CMV-seropositive.

This sequence joins TRBV29-1 and TRBJ1-5; possible D gene TRBD1, 5 bases. The CDR3 contains 14 residues. CDR1 is SQVTM, CDR2 ANQGSEA, per germline. The ends were cut back, 5 bases at V and 4 bases at J, with 15 bases in the middle. The CDR3 sequence: CSVRSTGGNQPQHF. CDR3 nucleotide sequence: TGCAGCGTTAGATCGACGGGGGGTAATCAGCCCCAGCATTTT.

The chain has TRBV9 and TRBJ2-7, with unresolved D. Per germline, CDR1 SGDLS and CDR2 YYNGEE. CDR3 length: 13 residues. Between the trimmed V and J ends, which lost 0 bases and 2 bases, there was a span of 6 bases. CDR3 sequence: CASSVGGPYEQYF. As DNA, the CDR3 is TGTGCCAGCAGCGTAGGCGGTCCCTACGAGCAGTACTTC.

The CDR3 bases are TGTGCCAGCCTCGGTCTGCATGGCGAGCAGTACTTC. It yields the protein CASLGLHGEQYF. This chain uses TRBV7-9 with TRBJ2-7, with D uncertain. V lost 8 bases and J 6 bases, leaving 14 bases between the germline ends. This CDR3 comprises 12 residues. Germline loops: CDR1 SEHNR, CDR2 FQNEAQ (reference sequence).

This chain joins TRBV15 and TRBJ2-7; possibly TRBD1 for D (6 bases). The CDR3 has 15 residues. V was shortened by 3 bases and J by 4 bases, with 16 bases between the two germline ends. Germline V gives CDR1 LNHNV, CDR2 YYDKDF (reference sequence). CDR3 protein: CATSRTTGTKYEQYF. The CDR3 DNA reads as TGTGCCACCAGCAGGACAACCGGGACAAAGTACGAGCAGTACTTC. The entire variable domain, with the rest obtained from reference TRBV15 and TRBJ2-7, is as follows: DAMVIQNPRYQVTQFGKPVTLSCSQTLNHNVMYWYQQKSSQAPKLLFHYYDKDFNNEADTPDNFQSRRPNTSFCFLDIRSPGLGDTAMYLCATSRTTGTKYEQYFGPGTRLTVT.

The rearrangement joins TRBV19 to TRBJ2-7, with TRBD2 identical over 8 bases. This CDR3 has 14 amino acids. V trimming: 1 base; J trimming: 6 bases; junction bases outside the gene matches: 5. Germline CDR1 is LNHDA and CDR2 is SQIVND (reference sequence). CDR3 DNA: TGTGCCAGTAGTATAGGCCGTCTAGCGGGCGAGCAGTACTTC. This translates into CASSIGRLAGEQYF.

The rearrangement joins TRBV9 to TRBJ2-5; D is possibly TRBD2 (7 bases). Trimming took 0 bases from V and 5 from J, leaving 14 bases between them. This CDR3 comprises 15 residues. CDR1 and CDR2 from the germline V gene are SGDLS and YYNGEE. The CDR3 sequence is CASSVGSGGTETQYF. The CDR3 coding sequence is TGTGCCAGCAGCGTAGGATCGGGGGGCACGGAGACCCAGTACTTC.

V gene TRBV4-3 combines with J gene TRBJ2-3; 14 nucleotides align to TRBD2. Trimming cost V 3 bases and J 2 bases; bases outside gene matches: 13. The CDR3 is 20 amino acids. CDR1 and CDR2 (germline): LGHNA, YSLEER. This chain's CDR3 is CASSQDRTSGRHDDTDTQYF. CDR3 coding DNA: TGCGCCAGCAGCCAGGATAGGACTAGCGGGAGGCACGACGACACAGATACGCAGTATTTT.

The J gene is TRBJ2-7, the V gene TRBV27; a weak D match, TRBD2 (5 bases). V was trimmed by 1 base and J by 5 bases, leaving 6 bases between them. CDR1 and CDR2 from the germline V gene are MNHEY and SMNVEV (reference sequence). The CDR3 has 12 amino acids. CDR3 amino acids: CASSLWGDEQYF. As DNA, the CDR3 is TGTGCCAGCAGTTTATGGGGAGACGAGCAGTACTTC.

This rearrangement joins TRBV6-1 to TRBJ2-7, with D unresolved. This CDR3 is 15 amino acids long. Trimming took 5 bases from V and 0 from J, leaving 14 bases between them. Looked up from germline, CDR1 is MNHNS and CDR2 is SASEGT. Here the CDR3 DNA reads TGTGCCAGCAGTTCACGACTGGTGGGCTCCTACGAGCAGTACTTC. Its protein product is CASSSRLVGSYEQYF.

The genes are TRBV30 and TRBJ1-2, with D uncertain. This CDR3 contains 13 residues. The germline V gene encodes CDR1 GTSNPN and CDR2 SVGIG (reference sequence). V lost 5 bases, J lost 5 bases, and 15 bases lay in between. Here the CDR3 reads CAWSNPSGYGYTF. The CDR3 nucleotides read TGTGCCTGGTCCAACCCCAGTGGTTATGGCTACACCTTC.

The genes are TRBV2 and TRBJ2-7; 7 nucleotides line up with TRBD1. This CDR3 is 14 amino acids long. Germline V gene data show CDR1 as SNHLY and CDR2 as FYNNEI. V was clipped by 8 bases and J by 2 bases; unmatched bases: 9. The CDR3 spells CASHRQGRTYEQYF. In DNA, the CDR3 is TGTGCCAGCCACCGACAGGGTAGGACCTACGAGCAGTACTTC.

A note on this clone: One end of the junction fails to match germline, which may point to a read error. The chain links TRBV7-6 to TRBJ2-7, with D possibly matching TRBD1 (5 bases). This CDR3 has 14 residues. Germline CDR1 SGHVS, CDR2 FNYEAQ. DNA for the CDR3: TGTGCCAGCAGCGTCCAGGGAAGCTCCTACGAACAGTACTTC. Translation: CASSVQGSSYEQYF.

V usage is TRBV18 and J usage is TRBJ1-5; D call uncertain. The CDR3 has 15 residues. Germline V lookup: CDR1 KGHSH, CDR2 LQKENI. Trimming shortened V by 4 bases and J by 7 bases, and 17 bases separated the two germline ends. The CDR3 DNA reads as TGTGCCAGCTCACTAAGCCAGTTGGCGGGGCAGCCCCAGCATTTT. This codes for CASSLSQLAGQPQHF.

The CDR3 spells CASSEGLASRRTQYF. The CDR3 DNA follows: TGTGCCAGCAGTGAAGGACTAGCCTCGAGGAGGACCCAGTACTTC. The chain carries TRBV6-1 and TRBJ2-5, with TRBD2 matching 7 bases. V was pared by 1 base and J by 7 bases, with 9 bases of the junction left unmatched. The CDR3 is made up of 15 amino acids. CDR1 MNHNS and CDR2 SASEGT come from the germline V gene.

The J gene is TRBJ2-7, the V gene TRBV28; perhaps TRBD2 as D (5 bases). Per the germline V gene, CDR1 is MDHEN and CDR2 is SYDVKM. V was cut by 6 bases and J by 1 base, with 16 bases left in between. This CDR3 has 15 amino acids. The CDR3 is CASRGAVPGSYEQYF. In nucleotides, the CDR3 is TGTGCCAGCAGGGGAGCAGTTCCGGGTTCCTACGAGCAGTACTTC.

The chain couples TRBV7-3 to TRBJ2-1; 11 bases agree with TRBD2. From germline, CDR1 is SGHTA and CDR2 FQGTGA. The CDR3 runs to 15 residues. J gave up 10 bases and V 5 bases, and 10 bases lay outside the gene matches. CDR3 in amino acids: CASSPGLAEAGEQFF. The CDR3 nucleotides read TGTGCCAGCAGCCCGGGACTAGCGGAAGCGGGAGAGCAGTTCTTC. Drawing the rest from reference TRBV7-3 and TRBJ2-1, the complete variable domain is GAGVSQTPSNKVTEKGKYVELRCDPISGHTALYWYRQSLGQGPEFLIYFQGTGAADDSGLPNDRFFAVRPEGSVSTLKIQRTERGDSAVYLCASSPGLAEAGEQFFGPGTRLTVL.

The V and J genes are TRBV15 and TRBJ2-5; 9 nucleotides line up with TRBD1. This CDR3 is 13 amino acids long. V dropped 8 bases and J dropped 3; count of bases not matched to a gene: 4. From germline, CDR1 is LNHNV and CDR2 YYDKDF (reference sequence). CDR3: CATGQGFEETQYF. The DNA for the CDR3 is TGTGCCACCGGACAGGGGTTCGAAGAGACCCAGTACTTC.

This rearrangement joins TRBV19 to TRBJ2-7; a weak D match, TRBD2 (6 bases). V lost 1 base and J 3 bases, leaving 13 bases between the germline ends. The CDR3 extends over 15 amino acids. Germline assignment: CDR1 LNHDA and CDR2 SQIVND (reference sequence). The CDR3 is CASSIGPSVNYEQYF. CDR3 in DNA: TGTGCCAGTAGTATAGGCCCTAGCGTCAACTACGAGCAGTACTTC.

V usage is TRBV6-1 and J usage is TRBJ2-7, with D possibly matching TRBD2 (7 bases). Germline V gives CDR1 MNHNS, CDR2 SASEGT. There are 15 residues in the CDR3. Between the trimmed V and J ends, which lost 4 bases and 0 bases, there was a span of 13 bases. The CDR3 bases are TGTGCCAGCAGTGGGGGGGGCCCCCCCTCCTACGAGCAGTACTTC. Residues: CASSGGGPPSYEQYF.

The genes are TRBV7-8 and TRBJ2-5; D is ambiguous. Germline CDR1 is SGHVS and CDR2 is FQNEAQ. Trimming left V 3 bases short and J 5 bases short, with 10 bases between. The CDR3 spans 13 residues. The CDR3 DNA sequence: TGTGCCAGCAGCTTTGGTCCTGCGGAGACCCAGTACTTC. Translating it yields CASSFGPAETQYF.

This sequence joins TRBV10-3 and TRBJ2-1, with D possibly TRBD1 on 6 matching bases. There are 13 residues in the CDR3. The V gene lost 11 bases and the J gene lost 0 bases, with 11 bases spanning the gap. Germline assignment: CDR1 ENHRY and CDR2 SYGVKD. The CDR3 sequence: CASKGDSYNEQFF. As DNA, the CDR3 is TGTGCCTCCAAGGGGGACTCCTACAATGAGCAGTTCTTC.

Comment on this clone: Compared with germline, one end of the junction differs, possibly owing to a read error. The CDR3 sequence: CARSSRGAQHF. CDR3 bases: TGTGCCAGAAGTTCCCGCGGGGCCCAGCATTTT. This rearrangement joins TRBV6-5 to TRBJ1-5, with D unresolved. The CDR3 covers 11 residues. Germline CDR1 MNHEY, CDR2 SVGAGI.

As for this clone: Because the CDR3's place on the DNA is in doubt, the DNA is left out and the CDR3 is given as listed by TCRdb. This chain uses TRBV7-9 with TRBJ2-7; no DNA check was done on the table's D call, TRBD2. The CDR3 region is 12 residues in length, termini included. Germline values: CDR1 SEHNR, CDR2 FQNEAQ (reference sequence). This CDR3 is CASSFGTGAWYF.

The rearrangement links TRBV5-1 to TRBJ2-7, with 9 bases lining up with TRBD2. This CDR3 has 17 amino acids. Losses at the gene ends were 3 bases for V and 2 bases for J; bases not matched to a gene: 12. CDR1 SGHRS and CDR2 YFSETQ come from the germline V gene. The CDR3 loop is CASSSGGLAGSAYEQYF. CDR3 sequence (DNA): TGCGCCAGCAGCTCCGGGGGCCTAGCGGGAAGCGCCTACGAGCAGTACTTC.

The chain carries TRBV14 and TRBJ2-7, with 7 bases lining up with TRBD2. The V and J ends lost 0 bases and 3 bases, in that order; junction bases with no gene match: 5. The CDR3 covers 15 residues. CDR1 is SGHDN, CDR2 FVKESK, per germline. The CDR3 nucleotides are TGTGCCAGCAGCCAAGAGCGGGAGACCGTCTACGAGCAGTACTTC. Protein product: CASSQERETVYEQYF.

The rearrangement uses TRBV7-8 and TRBJ2-5, with TRBD2 as a possible D gene (6 bases). This CDR3 is 15 amino acids long. Looked up from germline, CDR1 is SGHVS and CDR2 is FQNEAQ. The V and J ends lost 5 bases and 2 bases respectively, with 15 bases between them. The CDR3 bases are TGTGCCAGCAGCCCAGGGACTCCGATGCAAGAGACCCAGTACTTC. As protein: CASSPGTPMQETQYF.

This sequence joins TRBV19 and TRBJ1-1, with 8 nucleotides matching TRBD1. The V gene's germline CDR1 is LNHDA and CDR2 SQIVND (reference sequence). This CDR3 is built from 15 residues. V dropped 3 bases and J dropped 4; count of bases not matched to a gene: 7. CDR3 sequence: CASSIPGTGTTEAFF. The CDR3 region has the DNA TGTGCCAGTAGTATCCCCGGGACAGGAACCACTGAAGCTTTCTTT.

The rearrangement uses TRBV30 and TRBJ1-1, with TRBD1 matching 11 bases. The CDR3 sequence is 15 residues long. Per the germline V gene, CDR1 is GTSNPN and CDR2 is SVGIG (reference sequence). The V and J ends lost 4 bases and 4 bases, in that order; junction bases with no gene match: 8. The DNA for the CDR3 is TGTGCCTGGATGGGACAGGGGGGTCGGGGCACTGAAGCTTTCTTT. This encodes CAWMGQGGRGTEAFF.

V is TRBV30 and J is TRBJ2-5; 7 bases fit TRBD1. The CDR3 spans 13 residues. Germline trimming cut 3 bases from V and 3 bases from J; bases unmatched to any gene: 4. Germline lookup yields CDR1 GTSNPN and CDR2 SVGIG (reference sequence). The CDR3 coding sequence is TGTGCCTGGAGCGGGGACAGTAAAGAGACCCAGTACTTC. It translates to CAWSGDSKETQYF. Drawing the rest from reference TRBV30 and TRBJ2-5, the complete variable domain is SQTIHQWPATLVQPVGSPLSLECTVEGTSNPNLYWYRQAAGRGLQLLFYSVGIGQISSEVPQNLSASRPQDRQFILSSKKLLLSDSGFYLCAWSGDSKETQYFGPGTRLLVL.

This sequence joins TRBV30 and TRBJ2-5; a possible D gene is TRBD1 (6 bases). Per the germline V gene, CDR1 is GTSNPN and CDR2 is SVGIG (reference sequence). The germline V and J ends were trimmed by 1 base and 10 bases, with 16 bases remaining between them. This CDR3 comprises 13 residues. CDR3 DNA: TGTGCCTGGAGTGCCGGACAGCTAAGGAACCAGTACTTC. Translating gives CAWSAGQLRNQYF.

The rearrangement links TRBV7-8 to TRBJ2-7, with D perhaps TRBD1 (6 bases). Germline V lookup: CDR1 SGHVS, CDR2 FQNEAQ. V lost 7 bases to trimming and J lost 5 bases, with 18 bases between them. This CDR3 has 14 amino acids. CDR3 region: CASITQGIHNEQYF. The CDR3, as DNA: TGTGCCAGCATTACTCAGGGGATCCATAACGAGCAGTACTTC.